Below, one T cell receptor beta chain is given with its context. This clone was recorded only once. Its antigen is not yet known. The sample holds no much larger clone one base away, and base qualities are not on file. Library creation used the immunoSEQ multiplex PCR assay. About 10^5 TCR templates per sample were assayed on the deep sequencing platform. Genomic DNA extracted from sorted T cells was used for TCRbeta CDR3 sequencing. Turning to the authors' computational methods: Clonal analysis of TCRbeta CDR3 data was done in the R programming language. Alloreactive CD4+ and CD8+ clones were defined by comparing unstimulated samples with post-reaction CFSE-low samples. Regulatory or non-regulatory origin of alloreactive CD4+ clones was assigned by matching sequences to the sorted unstimulated Treg and non-Treg repertoires. Here the immuneACCESS table is served through TCRdb, limited to in-frame sequences with V and J called. Missing clones are a known gap in these copies; in checked studies unresolved V genes cover under half, and the rest lacks a known reason. That table gives V, J and clone size, and the DNA gave D and trimming. This sample has roughly 62,000 clones in its table, and about 92% of those were observed once. The top ten clonotypes cover around 40% of the sample.

This sample is drawn from a study of siplizumab effects on memory and regulatory T cells (dated by TCRdb to the late 2010s). Looking at the study overall: The effect of the anti-CD2 antibody siplizumab on alloreactive T-cell subsets was examined in allogeneic mixed lymphocyte reactions constructed from human PBMCs. Broader findings and caveats from the paper: In reactions with siplizumab, an average of approximately 69% of mappable alloreactive CD4+ clones were Treg-derived, compared with roughly 30% in control reactions. Sequences below about 10^-5 frequency were poorly captured, so only a minor fraction of alloreactive clones could be mapped to unstimulated subsets. Whether proliferating Tregs from siplizumab cultures actually had suppressive function was not functionally confirmed. Compared with memory T cells, unstimulated naive T cells appeared more diverse, and naive cells seemed to make a substantial contribution to the alloresponse. A naive or memory phenotype could not be assigned to roughly 75-97% of proliferating CD4+ or CD8+ clones. The cumulative frequency of alloreactive sequences traceable to unstimulated CD4+ memory T cells was significantly reduced by siplizumab.

Sorted unstimulated T cells and proliferating T cells recovered from mixed lymphocyte reactions underwent TCRbeta CDR3 sequencing. Fresh whole blood from about eleven HLA-typed healthy donors served as the source for isolating PBMCs. The CDR3 runs 15 amino acids, cysteine and phenylalanine included. Solely the CDR3 DNA is kept, with 45 bases framed from the first base. From a lookup of the germline V gene (reference sequence), CDR1 and CDR2 are SGHAT and FQDESV. Trimming costs V 4 bases and J 5 bases, and their ends lie 18 bases apart. The receptor's source is a human donor in good health. The material sequenced was CD8+ T cells sorted from blood. The rearrangement joined TRBV11-1 to TRBJ2-7; no D gene is confidently identified. The CDR3 protein is CASSSFQGSYDEQYF. DNA sequence: TGTGCCAGCAGCTCCTTTCAAGGTAGTTACGACGAGCAGTACTTC.